This T cell receptor beta chain was sequenced during a study of TIL therapy for anti-PD-1-resistant metastatic lung cancer. This clone showed up just once. CDR1 is MNHEY and CDR2 is SVGEGT in the germline V gene. The V segment lost 6 bases and the J segment 1 base; nucleotides outside the gene matches: 8. The CDR3 length is 16 residues. This was the immunoSEQ v3 assay. The method was immunoSEQ multiplex PCR; TCRdb's version includes in-frame clones alone and lacks a portion of them. The repertoire holds some 90,000 clones, with 65% as singletons. Time point of the sample: pre-treatment sample, taken before nivolumab and TIL therapy. Pleural nodules or supraclavicular lymph nodes made up most of the excised metastases sampled.

Sequenced material: tumor tissue, taken at baseline. This sequence joins TRBV6-2 or TRBV6-3 and TRBJ1-5, with TRBD1 identical over 8 bases. This receptor was obtained from a person between 25 and 80 years old with non-small cell lung cancer. The CDR3 loop reads CASSPWQGASNQPQHF. In DNA, the CDR3 is TGTGCCAGCAGCCCATGGCAGGGGGCGAGCAATCAGCCCCAGCATTTT.